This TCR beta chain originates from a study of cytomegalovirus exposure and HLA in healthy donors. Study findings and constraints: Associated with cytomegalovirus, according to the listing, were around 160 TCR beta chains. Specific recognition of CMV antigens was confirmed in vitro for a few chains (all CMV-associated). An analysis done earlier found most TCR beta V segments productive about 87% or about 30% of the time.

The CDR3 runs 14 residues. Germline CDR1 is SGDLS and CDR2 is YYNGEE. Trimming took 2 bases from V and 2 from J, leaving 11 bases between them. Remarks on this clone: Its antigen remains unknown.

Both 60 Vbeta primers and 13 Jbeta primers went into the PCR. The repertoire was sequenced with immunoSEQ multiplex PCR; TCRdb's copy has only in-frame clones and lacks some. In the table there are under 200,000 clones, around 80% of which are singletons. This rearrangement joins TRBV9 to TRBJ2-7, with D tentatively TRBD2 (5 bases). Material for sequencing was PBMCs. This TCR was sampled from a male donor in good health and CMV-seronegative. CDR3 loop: CASSVGVGTYEQYF. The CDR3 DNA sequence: TGTGCCAGCAGCGTCGGGGTCGGAACCTACGAGCAGTACTTC.